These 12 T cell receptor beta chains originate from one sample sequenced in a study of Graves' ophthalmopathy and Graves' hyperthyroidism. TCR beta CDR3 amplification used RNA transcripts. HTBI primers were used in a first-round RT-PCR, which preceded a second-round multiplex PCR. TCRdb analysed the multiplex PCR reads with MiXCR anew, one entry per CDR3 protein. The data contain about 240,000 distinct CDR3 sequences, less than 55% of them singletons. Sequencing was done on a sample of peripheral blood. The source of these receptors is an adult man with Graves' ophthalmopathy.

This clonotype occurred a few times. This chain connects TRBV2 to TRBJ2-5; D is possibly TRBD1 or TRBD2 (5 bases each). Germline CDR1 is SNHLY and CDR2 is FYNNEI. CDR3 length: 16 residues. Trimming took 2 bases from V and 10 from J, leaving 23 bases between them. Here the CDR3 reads CASSETPGSLRGGQYF. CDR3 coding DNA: TGTGCCAGCAGTGAAACCCCCGGCAGCCTGCGTGGGGGCCAGTACTTC.

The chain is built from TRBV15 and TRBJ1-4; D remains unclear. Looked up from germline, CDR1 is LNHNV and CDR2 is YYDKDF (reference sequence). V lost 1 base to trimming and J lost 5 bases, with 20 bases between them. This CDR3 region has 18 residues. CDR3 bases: TGTGCCACCAGCAGAGTAGTCGTTAGCGATGAGGAGAATGAAAAACTGTTTTTT. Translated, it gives CATSRVVVSDEENEKLFF.

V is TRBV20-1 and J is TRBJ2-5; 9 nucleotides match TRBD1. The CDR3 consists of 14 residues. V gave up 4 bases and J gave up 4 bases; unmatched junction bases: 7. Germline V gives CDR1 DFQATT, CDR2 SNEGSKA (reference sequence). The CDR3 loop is CSAIGDRVRETQYF. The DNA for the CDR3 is TGCAGTGCTATAGGGGACAGGGTACGAGAGACCCAGTACTTC.

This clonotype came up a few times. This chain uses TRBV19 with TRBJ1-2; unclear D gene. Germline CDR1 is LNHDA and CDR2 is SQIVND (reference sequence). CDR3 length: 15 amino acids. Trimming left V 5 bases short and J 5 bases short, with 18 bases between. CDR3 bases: TGTGCCAGTAGTTCCCGATGGTCAGGATCTTATGGCTACACCTTC. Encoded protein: CASSSRWSGSYGYTF.

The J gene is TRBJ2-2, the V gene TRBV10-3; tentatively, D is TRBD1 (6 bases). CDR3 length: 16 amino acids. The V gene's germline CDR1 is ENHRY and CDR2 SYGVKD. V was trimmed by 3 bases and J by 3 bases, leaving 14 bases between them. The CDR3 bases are TGTGCCATCAGTGACGGTGGTAAGGGGGACACCGGGGAGCTGTTTTTT. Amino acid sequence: CAISDGGKGDTGELFF.

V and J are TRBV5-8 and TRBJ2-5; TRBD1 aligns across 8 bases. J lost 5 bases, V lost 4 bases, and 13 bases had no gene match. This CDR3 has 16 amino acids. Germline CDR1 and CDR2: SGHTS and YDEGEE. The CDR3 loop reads CASSPNPTGADETQYF. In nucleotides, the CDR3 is TGTGCCAGCAGCCCCAACCCGACAGGGGCGGACGAGACCCAGTACTTC.

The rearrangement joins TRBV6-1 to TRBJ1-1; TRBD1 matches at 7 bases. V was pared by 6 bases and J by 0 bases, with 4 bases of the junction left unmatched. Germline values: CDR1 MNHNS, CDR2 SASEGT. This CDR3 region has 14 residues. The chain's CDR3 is CASRSTGVNTEAFF. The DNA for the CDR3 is TGTGCCAGCAGATCTACAGGGGTGAACACTGAAGCTTTCTTT.

The CDR3 sequence: CASSVDRAGTNEKLFF. The CDR3 nucleotides read TGTGCCAGCAGCGTCGACAGGGCGGGGACTAATGAAAAACTGTTTTTT. The chain has TRBV7-9 and TRBJ1-4; 7 bases are shared with TRBD1. The CDR3 spans 16 residues. J gave up 2 bases and V 5 bases, and 8 bases lay outside the gene matches. CDR1 and CDR2 (germline): SEHNR, FQNEAQ (reference sequence).

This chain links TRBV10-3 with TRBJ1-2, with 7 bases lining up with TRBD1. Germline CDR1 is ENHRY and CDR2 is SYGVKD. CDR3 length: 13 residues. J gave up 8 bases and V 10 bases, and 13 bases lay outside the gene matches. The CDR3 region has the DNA TGTGCCAGCACCCTATTAGACAGGGACGGCTACACCTTC. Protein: CASTLLDRDGYTF.

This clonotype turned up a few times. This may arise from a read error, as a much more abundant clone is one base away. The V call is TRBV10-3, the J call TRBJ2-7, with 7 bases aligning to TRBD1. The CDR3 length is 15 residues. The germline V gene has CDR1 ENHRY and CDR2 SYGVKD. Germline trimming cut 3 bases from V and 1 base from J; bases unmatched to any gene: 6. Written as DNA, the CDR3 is TGTGCCATCAGTGACGACAGGGCTTTATCCTACGAGCAGTACTTC. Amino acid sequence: CAISDDRALSYEQYF.

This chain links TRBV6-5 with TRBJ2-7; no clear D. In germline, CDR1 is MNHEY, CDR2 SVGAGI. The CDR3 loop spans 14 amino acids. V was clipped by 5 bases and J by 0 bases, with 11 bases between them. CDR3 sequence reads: CASSEKLSSYEQYF. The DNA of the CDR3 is TGTGCCAGCAGTGAAAAGCTGAGCTCCTACGAGCAGTACTTC.

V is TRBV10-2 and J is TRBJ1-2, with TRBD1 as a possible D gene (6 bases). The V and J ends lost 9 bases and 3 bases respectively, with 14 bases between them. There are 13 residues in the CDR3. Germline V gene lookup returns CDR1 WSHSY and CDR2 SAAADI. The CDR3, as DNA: TGCGCCAGTACAGGGTGGCGGGACTATGGCTACACCTTC. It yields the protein CASTGWRDYGYTF.